The clone carrying this T cell receptor beta chain counts as medium-sized (0.01 to 0.1%). Antigen specificity is unknown. Treg sorting used a CD4+CD25+CD127-/low gate. Amplification of TRBV12-4/TRBJ1-2 clonotypes used adaptor-ligated barcode primers. Using its own MiXCR run on the multiplex PCR reads, TCRdb lists one record per CDR3 protein. This sample carries several hundred distinct CDR3 sequences, around 22% of them seen once, and the ten largest clones take 17%. Study observations and caveats: Tumor memory CD4+ T cell TCR gene usage was found to cluster with blood and lymph node memory CD4+ cells and with lymph node naive CD4+ cells. Under 2.2% of tumor Treg sequences matched blood Tregs or memory cells.

V gave up 4 bases and J gave up 3 bases; unmatched junction bases: 2. This CDR3 has 13 residues. This chain joins TRBV12-3 or TRBV12-4 and TRBJ1-2; 7 bases map to TRBD1. The source is a female donor with breast cancer. The sample consisted of Tregs sorted from blood. The CDR3 loop is CASSYRGDYGYTF. In DNA, the CDR3 is TGTGCCAGCAGTTACAGGGGTGACTATGGCTACACCTTC.